The 17 T cell receptor beta chains presented below share a single source sample, sequenced in a study of cytomegalovirus exposure and HLA in healthy donors. 60 Vbeta and 13 Jbeta primers were used in PCR. Method: immunoSEQ multiplex PCR; TCRdb's copy keeps in-frame clones and lacks some. Of under 200,000 clones in the sample, over 75% were seen once. The sample consisted of PBMCs. Receptors originate from a man in his forties in good health and CMV-seropositive.

The chain recombines TRBV5-6 with TRBJ2-7; 7 bases map to TRBD1. V gave up 4 bases and J gave up 0 bases; unmatched junction bases: 10. The V gene's germline CDR1 is SGHDT and CDR2 YYEEEE. CDR3 length: 16 residues. CDR3: CASSLWTGHSSYEQYF. CDR3 sequence (DNA): TGTGCCAGCAGCCTCTGGACAGGTCATAGCTCCTACGAGCAGTACTTC.

This rearrangement joins TRBV19 to TRBJ1-2, with D possibly being TRBD1 (6 bases). The germline V gene has CDR1 LNHDA and CDR2 SQIVND (reference sequence). The CDR3 totals 16 residues. Trimming pared 5 bases from V and 8 bases from J, leaving 24 bases between. This CDR3 is CASSPAAAGGGQGYTF. The CDR3 DNA is TGTGCCAGTAGTCCCGCCGCCGCGGGAGGGGGGCAAGGCTACACCTTC.

The V call is TRBV10-1, the J call TRBJ2-7; D not resolved. V gave up 3 bases and J gave up 6 bases, with 12 bases separating them. Germline V gene data show CDR1 as WNHNN and CDR2 as SYGVQD (reference sequence). This CDR3 has 13 amino acids. Here the CDR3 reads CASSENAPGEQYF. The CDR3 nucleotides are TGCGCCAGCAGTGAAAACGCGCCGGGCGAGCAGTACTTC.

Only a few counts were recorded for this clone. This sequence joins TRBV5-6 and TRBJ1-1; no definite D call. The CDR3 length is 16 residues. The germline gives CDR1 SGHDT, CDR2 YYEEEE. The V end lost 5 bases, the J end lost 6 bases, and 23 bases lay between the germline ends. CDR3 sequence: CASSSPSEAWVSEAFF. As DNA, the CDR3 is TGTGCCAGCAGTTCGCCGTCCGAGGCTTGGGTCTCTGAAGCTTTCTTT.

The chain combines TRBV2 with TRBJ1-1, with D perhaps TRBD1 (5 bases). This CDR3 region has 15 residues. CDR1 is SNHLY, CDR2 FYNNEI, per germline. V was trimmed by 0 bases and J by 0 bases, leaving 8 bases between them. The CDR3 DNA reads TGTGCCAGCAGTGAAGCTAAGGGGATGAACACTGAAGCTTTCTTT. This sequence encodes CASSEAKGMNTEAFF.

The chain is built from TRBV5-3 and TRBJ2-7, with D maybe TRBD2 (5 bases). TRBV5-3 is sorted into the ORF group, with uncertain function. V was pared by 9 bases and J by 7 bases, with 20 bases between. CDR3 length equals 13 residues. The CDR3 region has the DNA TGTGCCACCTGGTGGAACCCAGCGGTTGAGCAGTACTTC. Protein: CATWWNPAVEQYF.

The table lists this clone with a few counts. J is TRBJ2-7 and V is TRBV2, with D tentatively TRBD2 (6 bases). This CDR3 spans 14 amino acids. CDR1 is SNHLY, CDR2 FYNNEI, per germline. V was pared by 5 bases and J by 4 bases, with 15 bases between. CDR3 protein: CASSRGTGAYEQYF. Here the CDR3 DNA reads TGTGCCAGCAGTCGAGGAACGGGAGCTTACGAGCAGTACTTC.

The chain links TRBV10-1 to TRBJ1-4; the D is unclear. V was pared by 7 bases and J by 8 bases, with 17 bases between. Germline CDR1 is WNHNN and CDR2 is SYGVQD (reference sequence). The CDR3 covers 14 residues. The CDR3 sequence: CASTLPRLREKLFF. DNA of the CDR3: TGCGCCAGCACCCTGCCCCGTTTGAGGGAAAAACTGTTTTTT.

The V gene is TRBV21-1, the J gene TRBJ2-5; the table assigns TRBD1, which was not confirmed against the DNA. TRBV21-1 is tagged as a pseudogene. The CDR3 contains 17 residues. CDR3 DNA sequence: TGTGCCAGCAGACGGGTATCAAAAGGACAGGCCCAAGAGACCCAGTACTTC. Translation gives CASRRVSKGQAQETQYF.

The chain recombines TRBV27 with TRBJ1-5, with 8 bases aligning to TRBD1. The J segment lost 7 bases and the V segment lost 5 bases, leaving 7 bases of the junction unmatched. This CDR3 spans 14 amino acids. CDR1 is MNHEY and CDR2 is SMNVEV in the germline V gene (reference sequence). The CDR3 region is CASSGQGLWQPQHF. The CDR3 DNA reads as TGTGCCAGCAGTGGACAGGGATTATGGCAGCCCCAGCATTTT.

The gene calls are TRBV6-1 and TRBJ2-7, with a tentative D call TRBD1 (5 bases). V gave up 5 bases and J gave up 1 base, with 9 bases separating them. CDR1 is MNHNS, CDR2 SASEGT, per germline. The CDR3 has 13 amino acids. The CDR3 reads CASSLQVSYEQYF. The CDR3 DNA reads as TGTGCCAGCAGTCTACAGGTTTCCTACGAGCAGTACTTC.

This clone is a singleton in its sample. The rearrangement uses TRBV15 and TRBJ2-3; maybe TRBD2 (5 bases). Trimming stripped 5 bases from V and 0 bases from J, with 12 bases between. This CDR3 is built from 15 residues. In germline, CDR1 is LNHNV, CDR2 YYDKDF (reference sequence). CDR3 amino acids: CATSPTRGSTDTQYF. The CDR3 coding sequence is TGTGCCACCAGCCCGACCCGGGGTAGCACAGATACGCAGTATTTT. The variable domain in full, with the rest retrieved from reference TRBV15 and TRBJ2-3, is DAMVIQNPRYQVTQFGKPVTLSCSQTLNHNVMYWYQQKSSQAPKLLFHYYDKDFNNEADTPDNFQSRRPNTSFCFLDIRSPGLGDTAMYLCATSPTRGSTDTQYFGPGTRLTVL.

The genes are TRBV6-6 and TRBJ1-3; D remains unclear. From germline, CDR1 is MNHNY and CDR2 SVGAGI (reference sequence). This CDR3 has 15 residues. Trimming removed 2 bases from V and 0 bases from J, with 8 bases in between. This CDR3 reads CASSYGLSSGNTIYF. The CDR3 bases are TGTGCCAGCAGTTACGGCCTCTCCTCTGGAAACACCATATATTTT.

The V gene is TRBV7-2, the J gene TRBJ1-1; D not certain. This CDR3 comprises 12 residues. Per germline, CDR1 SGHTA and CDR2 FQGNSA. The V and J ends lost 3 bases and 6 bases respectively, with 8 bases between them. CDR3 region: CASSFSVPEAFF. CDR3 bases: TGTGCCAGCAGCTTCTCAGTTCCTGAAGCTTTCTTT.

The J gene is TRBJ1-2, the V gene TRBV7-3; tentatively, D is TRBD1 (5 bases). This CDR3 comprises 14 residues. CDR1 SGHTA and CDR2 FQGTGA come from the germline V gene. The V and J ends lost 2 bases and 3 bases respectively, with 10 bases between them. The CDR3 DNA reads as TGTGCCAGCAGCTTAGATAGGGACTACTATGGCTACACCTTC. This translates into CASSLDRDYYGYTF.

The rearrangement links TRBV5-6 to TRBJ1-6; TRBD1 is a possible D gene (6 bases). V was pared by 3 bases and J by 6 bases, with 16 bases between. The CDR3 totals 16 residues. The germline CDR1 and CDR2 sequences are SGHDT and YYEEEE. In DNA form, the CDR3 reads TGTGCCAGCAGCTACCCGGTGGGCAGGGGTAATTCACCCCTCCACTTT. Amino acids: CASSYPVGRGNSPLHF.

The chain uses TRBV2 and TRBJ2-2, with D possibly being TRBD1 (6 bases). V shed 11 bases and J shed 1 base, with 20 bases lying between them. The CDR3 runs to 16 residues. CDR1 SNHLY and CDR2 FYNNEI come from the germline V gene. The CDR3 spells CAGMAGADLNTGELFF. The CDR3 bases are TGTGCCGGTATGGCAGGGGCGGACCTGAACACCGGGGAGCTGTTTTTT.